This TCR beta chain stems from a study of blood T cells in healthy people across ages. The study, taken as a whole, reports: Diversity figures based on one million T cells were deemed too low.

The authors ran a second PCR of 7 to 11 cycles using a sample-barcoded 5' primer and a J-beta primer mix. All samples gave at least 2.5 million CDR3-containing paired-end reads. TCRdb re-analysed the 5' RACE reads in MiXCR, keeping a single row per CDR3 protein. The data hold 1.5 million to 2 million distinct CDR3 sequences, with more than 35% observed a single time. A word on this clonotype: Its antigen remains unknown.

Every sample had a minimum of 6 million PBMCs isolated. Deletions cut 5 bases from V and 2 bases from J, with 11 bases between. Looked up from germline, CDR1 is SQVTM and CDR2 is ANQGSEA. CDR3 size: 13 residues. Input material: blood. This sequence joins TRBV29-1 and TRBJ2-3; TRBD2 might be the D (5 bases). The sequence came from a human donor in good health. Here the CDR3 reads CSVRREYTDTQYF. The CDR3 DNA follows: TGCAGCGTTCGTAGGGAGTACACAGATACGCAGTATTTT.